Listed here are 2 T cell receptor beta chains from one sample, sequenced in a study of vaccination effects on CD4 cells after COVID-19. It was after nine to eleven days of culture that CD4+ T cells were isolated. All participants had two doses of either the BNT162b2 or mRNA-1273 vaccine. These receptors' antigens are unknown. Sequenced by immunoSEQ multiplex PCR; TCRdb stores in-frame clones only, minus some. The table has more than 60,000 clones, 70% to 75% seen once; the top ten hold 2% to 2.5%. The source material was CD4+ T cells from PBMCs cultured without peptide, sampled after COVID-19 vaccination. These receptors were obtained from a human donor who received a COVID-19 vaccine.

The V gene is TRBV19, the J gene TRBJ2-3; D call uncertain. There are 14 residues in the CDR3. Germline V CDR1 and CDR2: LNHDA, SQIVND (reference sequence). V lost 3 bases to trimming and J lost 0 bases, with 7 bases between them. CDR3 amino acids: CASSMRSSTDTQYF. The CDR3 DNA reads TGTGCCAGTAGTATGCGGTCTAGCACAGATACGCAGTATTTT.

This clone was detected a few times. The rearrangement uses TRBV30 and TRBJ1-5; 11 bases map to TRBD1. Losses at the gene ends were 2 bases for V and 5 bases for J; bases not matched to a gene: 8. Germline V CDR1 and CDR2: GTSNPN, SVGIG (reference sequence). CDR3 length: 16 amino acids. The CDR3 DNA is TGTGCCTGGAGTAATCGCCGGACAGGGGGCCATCAGCCCCAGCATTTT. As protein: CAWSNRRTGGHQPQHF.